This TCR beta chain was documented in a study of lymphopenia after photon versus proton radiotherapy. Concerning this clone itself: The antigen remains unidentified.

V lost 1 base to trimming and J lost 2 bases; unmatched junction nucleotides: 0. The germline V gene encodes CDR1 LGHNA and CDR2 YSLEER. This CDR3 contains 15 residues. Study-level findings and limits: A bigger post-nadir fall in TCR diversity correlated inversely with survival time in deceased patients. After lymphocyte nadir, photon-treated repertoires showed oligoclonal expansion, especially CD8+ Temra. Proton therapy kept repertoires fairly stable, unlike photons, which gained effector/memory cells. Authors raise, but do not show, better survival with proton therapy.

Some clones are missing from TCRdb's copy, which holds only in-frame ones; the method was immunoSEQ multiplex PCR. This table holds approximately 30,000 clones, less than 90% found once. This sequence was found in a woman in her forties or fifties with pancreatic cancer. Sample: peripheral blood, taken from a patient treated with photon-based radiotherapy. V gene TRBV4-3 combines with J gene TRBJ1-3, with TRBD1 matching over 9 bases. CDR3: CASSQGTGAGNTIYF. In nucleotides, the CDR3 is TGCGCCAGCAGCCAAGGGACAGGGGCTGGAAACACCATATATTTT.